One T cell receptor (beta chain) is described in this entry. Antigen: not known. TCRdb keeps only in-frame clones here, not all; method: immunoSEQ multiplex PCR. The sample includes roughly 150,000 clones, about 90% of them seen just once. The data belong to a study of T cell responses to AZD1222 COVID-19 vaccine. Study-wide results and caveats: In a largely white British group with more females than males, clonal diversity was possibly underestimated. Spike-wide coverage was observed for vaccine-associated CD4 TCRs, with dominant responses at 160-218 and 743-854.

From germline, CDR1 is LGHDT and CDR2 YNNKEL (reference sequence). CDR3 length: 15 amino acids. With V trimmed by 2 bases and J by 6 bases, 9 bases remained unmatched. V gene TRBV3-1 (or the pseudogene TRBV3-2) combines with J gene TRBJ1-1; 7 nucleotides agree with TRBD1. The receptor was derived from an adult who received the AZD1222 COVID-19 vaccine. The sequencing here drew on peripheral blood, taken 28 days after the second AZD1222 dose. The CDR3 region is CASSQFEGAPSEAFF. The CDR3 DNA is TGTGCCAGCAGCCAATTCGAGGGGGCGCCTTCTGAAGCTTTCTTT.